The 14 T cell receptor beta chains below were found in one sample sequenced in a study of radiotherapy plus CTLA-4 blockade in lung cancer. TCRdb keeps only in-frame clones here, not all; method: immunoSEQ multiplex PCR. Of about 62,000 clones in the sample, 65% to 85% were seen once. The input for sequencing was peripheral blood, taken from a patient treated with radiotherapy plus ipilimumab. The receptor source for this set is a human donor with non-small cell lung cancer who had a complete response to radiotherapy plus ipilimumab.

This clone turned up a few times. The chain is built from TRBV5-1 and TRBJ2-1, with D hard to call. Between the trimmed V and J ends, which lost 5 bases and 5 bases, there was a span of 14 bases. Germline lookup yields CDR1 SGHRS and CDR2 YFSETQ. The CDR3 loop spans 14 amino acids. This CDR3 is CASRVAKTNNEQFF. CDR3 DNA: TGCGCCAGCAGGGTAGCTAAGACGAACAATGAGCAGTTCTTC.

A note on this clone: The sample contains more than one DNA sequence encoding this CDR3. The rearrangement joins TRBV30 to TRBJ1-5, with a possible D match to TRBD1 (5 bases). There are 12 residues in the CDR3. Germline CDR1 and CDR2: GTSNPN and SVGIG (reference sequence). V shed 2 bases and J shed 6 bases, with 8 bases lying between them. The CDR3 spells CAWSQGFQPQHF. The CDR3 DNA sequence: TGTGCCTGGAGTCAGGGTTTTCAGCCCCAGCATTTT. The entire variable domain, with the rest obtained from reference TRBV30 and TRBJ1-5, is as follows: SQTIHQWPATLVQPVGSPLSLECTVEGTSNPNLYWYRQAAGRGLQLLFYSVGIGQISSEVPQNLSASRPQDRQFILSSKKLLLSDSGFYLCAWSQGFQPQHFGDGTRLSIL.

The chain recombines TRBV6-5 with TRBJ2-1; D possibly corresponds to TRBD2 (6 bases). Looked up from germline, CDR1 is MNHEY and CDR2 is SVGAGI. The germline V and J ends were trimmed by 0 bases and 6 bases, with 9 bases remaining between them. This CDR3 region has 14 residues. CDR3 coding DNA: TGTGCCAGCAGTTACTCCTCGACTAGCAATGAGCAGTTCTTC. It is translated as CASSYSSTSNEQFF.

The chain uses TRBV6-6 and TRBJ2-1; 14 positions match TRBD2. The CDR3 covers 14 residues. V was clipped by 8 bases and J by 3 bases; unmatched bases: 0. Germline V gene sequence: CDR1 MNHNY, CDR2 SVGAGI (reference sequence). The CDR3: CASGTSGGYNEQFF. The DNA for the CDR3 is TGTGCCAGCGGGACTAGCGGGGGCTACAATGAGCAGTTCTTC.

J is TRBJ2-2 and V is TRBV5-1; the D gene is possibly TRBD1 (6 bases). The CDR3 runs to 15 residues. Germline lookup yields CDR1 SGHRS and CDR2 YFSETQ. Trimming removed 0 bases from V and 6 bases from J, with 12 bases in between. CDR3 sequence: CASSLAGVQAGELFF. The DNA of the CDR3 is TGCGCCAGCAGCTTGGCAGGGGTCCAGGCCGGGGAGCTGTTTTTT. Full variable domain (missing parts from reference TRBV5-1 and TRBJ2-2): KAGVTQTPRYLIKTRGQQVTLSCSPISGHRSVSWYQQTPGQGLQFLFEYFSETQRNKGNFPGRFSGRQFSNSRSEMNVSTLELGDSALYLCASSLAGVQAGELFFGEGSRLTVL.

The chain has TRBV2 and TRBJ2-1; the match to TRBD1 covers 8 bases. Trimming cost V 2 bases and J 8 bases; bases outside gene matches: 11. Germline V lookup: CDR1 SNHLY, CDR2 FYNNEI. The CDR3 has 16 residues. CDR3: CASSETTGGGMYEQFF. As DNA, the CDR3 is TGTGCCAGCAGTGAAACCACAGGGGGTGGGATGTATGAGCAGTTCTTC.

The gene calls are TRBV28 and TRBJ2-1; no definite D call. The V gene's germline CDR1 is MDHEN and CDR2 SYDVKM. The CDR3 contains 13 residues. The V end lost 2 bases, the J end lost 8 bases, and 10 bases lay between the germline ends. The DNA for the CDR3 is TGTGCCAGCAGTTTAGTGGTAGTAGATGAGCAGTTCTTC. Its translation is CASSLVVVDEQFF.

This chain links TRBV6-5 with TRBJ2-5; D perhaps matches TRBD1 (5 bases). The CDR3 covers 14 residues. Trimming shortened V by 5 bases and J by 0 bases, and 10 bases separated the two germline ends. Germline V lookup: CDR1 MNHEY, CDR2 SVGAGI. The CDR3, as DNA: TGTGCCAGCAGTCACGACAGATACCAAGAGACCCAGTACTTC. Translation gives CASSHDRYQETQYF.

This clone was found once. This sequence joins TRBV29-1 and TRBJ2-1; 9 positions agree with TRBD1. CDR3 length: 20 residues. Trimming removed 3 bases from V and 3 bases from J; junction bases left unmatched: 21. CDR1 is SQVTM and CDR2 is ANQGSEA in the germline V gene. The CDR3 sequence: CSVEGFWDRVPNVRYNEQFF. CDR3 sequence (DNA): TGCAGCGTTGAGGGTTTCTGGGACAGGGTCCCTAATGTACGCTACAATGAGCAGTTCTTC.

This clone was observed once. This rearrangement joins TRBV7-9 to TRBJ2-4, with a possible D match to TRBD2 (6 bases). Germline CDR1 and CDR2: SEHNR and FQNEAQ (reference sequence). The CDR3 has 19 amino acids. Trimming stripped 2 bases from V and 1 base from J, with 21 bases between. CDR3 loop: CASSLRSAGIGFAKNIQYF. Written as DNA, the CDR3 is TGTGCCAGCAGCTTAAGGTCGGCGGGGATTGGCTTTGCCAAAAACATTCAGTACTTC. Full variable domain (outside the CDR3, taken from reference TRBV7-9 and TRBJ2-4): DTGVSQNPRHKITKRGQNVTFRCDPISEHNRLYWYRQTLGQGPEFLTYFQNEAQLEKSRLLSDRFSAERPKGSFSTLEIQRTEQGDSAMYLCASSLRSAGIGFAKNIQYFGAGTRLSVL.

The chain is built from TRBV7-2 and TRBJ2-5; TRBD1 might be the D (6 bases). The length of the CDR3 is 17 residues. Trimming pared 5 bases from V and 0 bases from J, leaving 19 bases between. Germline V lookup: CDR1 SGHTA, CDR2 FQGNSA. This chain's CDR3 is CASSPGRTRGYQETQYF. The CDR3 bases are TGTGCCAGCAGCCCGGGACGGACCAGGGGTTACCAAGAGACCCAGTACTTC.

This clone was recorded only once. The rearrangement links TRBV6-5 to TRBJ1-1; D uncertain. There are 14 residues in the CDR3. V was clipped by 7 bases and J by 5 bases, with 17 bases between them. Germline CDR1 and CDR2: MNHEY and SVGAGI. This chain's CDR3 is CASTEQWVRTEAFF. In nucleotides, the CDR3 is TGTGCCAGCACCGAACAGTGGGTGAGAACTGAAGCTTTCTTT.

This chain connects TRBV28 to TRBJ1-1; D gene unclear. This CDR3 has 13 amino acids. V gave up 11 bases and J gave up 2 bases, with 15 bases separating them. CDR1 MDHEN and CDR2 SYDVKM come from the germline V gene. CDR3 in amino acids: CAGREGPNTEAFF. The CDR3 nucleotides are TGTGCCGGACGGGAAGGGCCCAACACTGAAGCTTTCTTT.

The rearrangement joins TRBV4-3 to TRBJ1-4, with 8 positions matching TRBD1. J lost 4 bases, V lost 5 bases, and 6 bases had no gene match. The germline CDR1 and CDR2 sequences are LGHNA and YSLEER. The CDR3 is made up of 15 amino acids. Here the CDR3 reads CASSFRTGNNEKLFF. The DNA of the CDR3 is TGCGCCAGCAGCTTCCGGACAGGGAATAATGAAAAACTGTTTTTT.